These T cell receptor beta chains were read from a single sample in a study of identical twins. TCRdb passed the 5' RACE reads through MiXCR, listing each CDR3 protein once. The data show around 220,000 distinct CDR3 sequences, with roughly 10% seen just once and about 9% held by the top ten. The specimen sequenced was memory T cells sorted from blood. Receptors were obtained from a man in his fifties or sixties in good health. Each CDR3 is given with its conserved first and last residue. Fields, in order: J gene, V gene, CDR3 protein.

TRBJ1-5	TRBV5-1	CASSYRGLSNQPQHF
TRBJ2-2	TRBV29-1	CSVDRAGTGELFF
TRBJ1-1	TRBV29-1	CSVQTGLNTEAFF
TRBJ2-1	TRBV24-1	CATSSRLAGNNEQFF
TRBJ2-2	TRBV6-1	CASSETGTSGGYGELFF
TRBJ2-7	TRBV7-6	CASSLRGQGFPYEQYF
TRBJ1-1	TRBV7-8	CASSLAIEGDAFF
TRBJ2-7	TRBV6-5	CASSYGGETNEQYF
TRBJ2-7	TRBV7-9	CASSLDPGHEQYF
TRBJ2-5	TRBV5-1	CAQHPAEKQETQYF
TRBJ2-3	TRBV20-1	CSAWREDTDTQYF
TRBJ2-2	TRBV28	CASSFGDRGPGELFF
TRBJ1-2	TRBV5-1	CASSGGGDTAGYTF
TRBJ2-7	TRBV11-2	CASSLEGTGVTTYEQYF
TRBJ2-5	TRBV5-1	CASSTYSGQETQYF
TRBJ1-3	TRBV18	CASSPSRDSGNTIYF
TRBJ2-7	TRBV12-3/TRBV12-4	CASRRGNSYEQYF
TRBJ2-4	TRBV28	CASRPGRGASNIQYF
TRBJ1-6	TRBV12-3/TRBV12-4	CASSFGRGKDSPLHF
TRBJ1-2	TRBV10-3	CATSDRDNLNYGYTF
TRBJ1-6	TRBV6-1	CASKVSTGGGGISPLHF
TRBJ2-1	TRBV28	CASSLGRRNEQFF
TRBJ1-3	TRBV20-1	CSAIGQPGNTIYF
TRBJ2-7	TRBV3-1	CASSPHDRYEQYF
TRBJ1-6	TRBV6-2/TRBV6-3	CASSRLGSPLHF
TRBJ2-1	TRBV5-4	CASNSGGGDWYNEQFF
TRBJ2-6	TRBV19	CASSIVGGTGANVLTF
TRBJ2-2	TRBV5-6	CASSLRRTGELFF
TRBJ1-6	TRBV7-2	CASSTVGGQNSPLHF
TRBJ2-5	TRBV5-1	CASSTGEKTQYF
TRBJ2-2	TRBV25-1	CASRQSGSNTGELFF
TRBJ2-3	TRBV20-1	CSGTSGSRTDTQYF
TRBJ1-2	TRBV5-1	CASSLMAGENYGYTF
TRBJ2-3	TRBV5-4	CASSLEAAGATDTQYF
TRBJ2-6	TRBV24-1	CATTGQTPLFSGANVLTF
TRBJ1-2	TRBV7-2	CASSRRDSYGYTF
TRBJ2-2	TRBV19	CASSIVQGSGELFF
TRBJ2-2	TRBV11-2	CASSPLRAGGPGELFF